A selection of T cell receptor beta chains follows, all from one sample in a study of T cells after yellow fever vaccination. TCRdb re-called the 5' RACE reads with MiXCR, one entry per CDR3 protein. The repertoire holds more than 95,000 distinct CDR3 sequences, with under 8% as singletons. The sequenced sample was CD4+ T cells sorted from PBMCs, obtained 10 to 11 days after the first yellow fever vaccination. All receptors come from a man between 18 and 29 years old who received the YFV17D yellow fever vaccine. Each CDR3 is given with its conserved first and last residue. A D gene is named only where the DNA matches it firmly. Clone size is given for some rows only: seen once, a few or many times, or a class if the clone is expanded.

D	V	J	size	CDR3	DNA
NA	TRBV6-1	TRBJ1-1	many	CASSVGQTDEAFF	TGTGCCAGCAGTGTTGGGCAGACCGATGAAGCTTTCTTT
TRBD1	TRBV7-2	TRBJ1-4	many	CASSLRGTGFTTNEKLFF	TGTGCCAGCAGCTTACGCGGGACAGGATTCACAACTAATGAAAAACTGTTTTTT
TRBD2	TRBV5-4	TRBJ2-3	few	CASSSSGGDGYTQYF	TGTGCCAGCAGCTCTAGCGGGGGGGACGGGTATACGCAGTATTTT
NA	TRBV5-1	TRBJ1-6	many	CASSPPEGNSPLHF	TGCGCCAGCAGCCCTCCGGAGGGTAATTCACCCCTCCACTTT
TRBD2	TRBV6-2/TRBV6-3	TRBJ2-5	many	CASSSSGGEETQYF	TGTGCCAGCAGTTCGTCGGGAGGGGAAGAGACCCAGTACTTC
NA	TRBV20-1	TRBJ1-1	many	CSARTQARAFF	TGCAGTGCTAGGACTCAGGCCCGGGCTTTCTTT
NA	TRBV19	TRBJ1-4	many	CASSMAGGNWDEKLFF	TGTGCCAGTAGTATGGCCGGTGGGAATTGGGATGAAAAACTGTTTTTT
NA	TRBV4-1	TRBJ1-4	few	CASSPSTGLGEKLFF	TGCGCCAGCAGCCCCTCAACTGGGTTGGGTGAAAAACTGTTTTTT
NA	TRBV6-5	TRBJ2-2	many	CASSYSRLANTGELFF	TGTGCCAGCAGTTACTCGAGGTTGGCGAACACCGGGGAGCTGTTTTTT
NA	TRBV5-1	TRBJ2-5	many	CASSFGHTSGETQYF	TGCGCCAGCAGCTTTGGACACACTTCAGGAGAGACCCAGTACTTC
TRBD1	TRBV20-1	TRBJ1-1	many	CSASKGQWNTEAFF	TGCAGTGCTAGTAAGGGACAGTGGAACACTGAAGCTTTCTTT
NA	TRBV23-1	TRBJ2-2	NA	CASRLYSGPCANTGELFF	TGCGCCAGCAGGCTTTATTCGGGTCCCTGCGCGAACACCGGGGAGCTGTTTTTT
NA	TRBV5-4	TRBJ1-1	many	CASSLANRVRRAFF	TGTGCCAGCAGCTTGGCGAACAGGGTCCGCCGCGCTTTCTTT
NA	TRBV5-1	TRBJ1-4	many	CASSLEPANEKLFF	TGCGCCAGCAGCTTGGAGCCAGCTAATGAAAAACTGTTTTTT
NA	TRBV5-6	TRBJ1-1	many	CASSLVGGANTEAFF	TGTGCCAGCAGCTTGGTGGGAGGGGCGAACACTGAAGCTTTCTTT
NA	TRBV4-3	TRBJ1-1	NA	CASSQDYLGATEAFF	TGCGCCAGCAGCCAAGACTACCTTGGAGCGACTGAAGCTTTCTTT
NA	TRBV5-1	TRBJ1-6	NA	CASSTQLGYNSPLHF	TGCGCCAGCAGCACTCAGCTTGGTTATAATTCACCCCTCCACTTT
TRBD1	TRBV5-1	TRBJ1-2	many	CASSFYQGAGGYTF	TGCGCCAGCAGCTTTTACCAGGGGGCCGGCGGCTACACCTTC
NA	TRBV4-2	TRBJ2-3	many	CASSQASRAGDTQYF	TGTGCCAGCAGCCAAGCTAGCAGGGCAGGGGATACGCAGTATTTT
NA	TRBV5-1	TRBJ2-2	NA	CASRLRAVNTGELFF	TGCGCCAGCAGACTCCGGGCCGTGAACACCGGGGAGCTGTTTTTT
NA	TRBV4-2	TRBJ2-7	few	CASSRGEPGASYEQYF	TGTGCCAGCAGCCGGGGGGAGCCGGGGGCCTCCTACGAGCAGTACTTC
TRBD2	TRBV30	TRBJ2-3	few	CAWSSGGADTQYF	TGTGCCTGGAGTAGCGGGGGGGCAGATACGCAGTATTTT
NA	TRBV10-3	TRBJ1-5	many	CAISEGGQPQHF	TGTGCCATCAGTGAAGGGGGACAGCCCCAGCATTTT
NA	TRBV6-1	TRBJ1-5	many	CASSGNQPQHF	TGTGCCAGCAGTGGTAATCAGCCCCAGCATTTT
NA	TRBV12-3/TRBV12-4	TRBJ1-2	many	CASSFPPYSSPRGGYTF	TGTGCCAGCAGTTTCCCTCCCTATTCCAGTCCAAGAGGAGGCTACACCTTC
NA	TRBV9	TRBJ1-6	many	CASSVNGDALGSPLHF	TGTGCCAGCAGCGTAAACGGGGACGCATTGGGATCACCCCTCCACTTT
TRBD1	TRBV7-2	TRBJ1-1	many	CASSLGQGYTEAFF	TGTGCCAGCAGCCTAGGACAGGGCTACACTGAAGCTTTCTTT
NA	TRBV5-4	TRBJ2-1	many	CASSPGPEAYNEQFF	TGTGCCAGCAGCCCCGGACCCGAGGCCTACAATGAGCAGTTCTTC
NA	TRBV29-1	TRBJ1-1	NA	CSVGWGGPTEAFF	TGCAGCGTTGGGTGGGGGGGGCCAACTGAAGCTTTCTTT
NA	TRBV7-2	TRBJ2-7	many	CASSRVGYEQYF	TGTGCCAGCTCCCGAGTGGGGTACGAGCAGTACTTC
TRBD2	TRBV24-1	TRBJ2-2	many	CATSDTAGLAGNTGELFF	TGTGCCACCAGTGATACGGCTGGACTAGCGGGTAACACCGGGGAGCTGTTTTTT
NA	TRBV29-1	TRBJ2-3	few	CSVGSPRGGTDTQYF	TGCAGCGTTGGTAGCCCTCGCGGGGGCACAGATACGCAGTATTTT
NA	TRBV27	TRBJ1-3	many	CASSFRGFSGNTIYF	TGTGCCAGCAGTTTCCGGGGCTTCTCTGGAAACACCATATATTTT
NA	TRBV7-3	TRBJ1-2	many	CASSLRTPPF	TGTGCCAGCAGCCTGAGGACACCTCCCTTC
TRBD2	TRBV5-4	TRBJ2-3	few	CASSGLAGALYTDTQYF	TGTGCCAGCAGCGGACTAGCGGGGGCCCTATACACAGATACGCAGTATTTT
TRBD2	TRBV7-2	TRBJ2-1	many	CASSLPSGGGYNEQFF	TGTGCCAGCAGCTTACCTAGCGGGGGAGGCTACAATGAGCAGTTCTTC
NA	TRBV7-2	TRBJ1-5	many	CASSLTAVSNQPQHF	TGTGCCAGCAGCTTGACAGCAGTTAGCAATCAGCCCCAGCATTTT
NA	TRBV28	TRBJ2-5	many	CASSFSGAGQQETQYF	TGTGCCAGCAGTTTCAGTGGGGCGGGTCAACAAGAGACCCAGTACTTC
TRBD1	TRBV7-8	TRBJ2-7	many	CASSYNDRGEQYF	TGTGCCAGCAGCTACAATGACAGGGGCGAGCAGTACTTC
NA	TRBV7-2	TRBJ1-2	many	CASSHGGWANYGYTF	TGTGCCAGCAGCCATGGTGGTTGGGCTAACTATGGCTACACCTTC
TRBD2	TRBV14	TRBJ2-3	many	CASSPRLASTDTQYF	TGTGCCAGCAGCCCCCGACTAGCTAGCACAGATACGCAGTATTTT
NA	TRBV12-3/TRBV12-4	TRBJ1-5	NA	CASSLVNAQPQHF	TGTGCCAGCAGTTTGGTGAACGCTCAGCCCCAGCATTTT
NA	TRBV7-9	TRBJ1-1	many	CASSPWAEAFF	TGTGCCAGCAGCCCCTGGGCTGAAGCTTTCTTT
NA	TRBV4-2	TRBJ1-1	many	CASSPPTAMNTEAFF	TGTGCCAGCAGCCCCCCGACAGCAATGAACACTGAAGCTTTCTTT
NA	TRBV14	TRBJ2-4	many	CASAVGQQNIQYF	TGTGCCAGCGCAGTAGGACAGCAAAACATTCAGTACTTC
TRBD2	TRBV5-4	TRBJ2-3	NA	CASSLVLAGTTDTQYF	TGTGCCAGCAGCTTGGTTCTAGCGGGGACCACAGATACGCAGTATTTT
NA	TRBV28	TRBJ1-1	many	CASSVDSEAFF	TGTGCCAGCAGTGTGGACAGTGAAGCTTTCTTT
NA	TRBV3-1	TRBJ1-1	many	CASSVQGNTEAFF	TGTGCCAGCAGTGTACAGGGGAACACTGAAGCTTTCTTT
NA	TRBV28	TRBJ1-1	few	CASSGVQDTDSEAFF	TGTGCCAGCAGCGGAGTCCAGGACACTGACTCTGAAGCTTTCTTT
TRBD1	TRBV18	TRBJ1-5	many	CASSAGQGGYQPQHF	TGTGCCAGCTCAGCCGGACAGGGAGGGTATCAGCCCCAGCATTTT
NA	TRBV18	TRBJ2-1	many	CASSPSGNNEQFF	TGTGCCAGCTCACCATCAGGGAACAATGAGCAGTTCTTC
NA	TRBV6-2/TRBV6-3	TRBJ2-3	many	CASSYESDTQYF	TGTGCCAGCAGTTACGAGTCAGATACGCAGTATTTT
NA	TRBV7-8	TRBJ2-5	many	CASTLSRGAQYF	TGTGCCAGCACCCTAAGTCGGGGAGCCCAGTACTTC
NA	TRBV3-1	TRBJ2-3	many	CASSSASPDTQYF	TGTGCCAGCAGCTCTGCTTCGCCGGATACGCAGTATTTT